A single sample is the source of the 29 T cell receptor beta chains below, sequenced in a study of shared T cell receptors in the human thymus. Repertoires were generated with immunoSEQ multiplex PCR, while TCRdb's copy carries only in-frame clones and drops some. Found here are 650,000 to 950,000 clones, 70% to 90% of them singletons; the top ten hold around 0.0099%. In addition, the sample was reused for a study of human thymus T cells.

The sample comprised thymocytes. The receptors originated from a girl under two years old with a congenital heart defect.

The CDR3 loop reads CSAETRIEQYF. The DNA of the CDR3 is TGCAGTGCGGAGACTAGGATCGAGCAGTACTTC. The chain employs TRBV20-1 and TRBJ2-7, with TRBD2 as a possible D gene (6 bases). The V and J ends lost 6 bases and 6 bases respectively, with 12 bases between them. The CDR3 length is 11 residues. Germline CDR1 is DFQATT and CDR2 is SNEGSKA (reference sequence).

The V call is TRBV10-2, the J call TRBJ2-5, with 15 positions matching TRBD2. Trimming removed 2 bases from V and 1 base from J; junction bases left unmatched: 5. This CDR3 spans 18 amino acids. Germline CDR1 and CDR2: WSHSY and SAAADI. The CDR3 region is CASSERGLAGGGQETQYF. The CDR3 DNA reads TGCGCCAGCAGTGAGCGGGGACTAGCGGGGGGAGGCCAAGAGACCCAGTACTTC.

This clone showed up just once. The chain couples TRBV15 to TRBJ1-2; D is uncertain. The V end was cut by 2 bases, the J end by 3 bases, with 16 bases between. The CDR3 runs 16 residues. CDR1 and CDR2 (germline): LNHNV, YYDKDF (reference sequence). In DNA form, the CDR3 reads TGTGCCACCAGCAGACCCTGGGTACCCGGGGACTATGGCTACACCTTC. Translating gives CATSRPWVPGDYGYTF.

This clone turned up a few times. The chain carries TRBV2 and TRBJ2-6, with 9 bases matching TRBD1. Germline CDR1 is SNHLY and CDR2 is FYNNEI. Germline trimming cut 7 bases from V and 1 base from J; bases unmatched to any gene: 8. The CDR3 runs to 17 residues. The CDR3 is CASKVDRGMSGANVLTF. Here the CDR3 DNA reads TGTGCCAGCAAGGTAGACAGGGGGATGTCTGGGGCCAACGTCCTGACTTTC.

In its sample, this clone was seen once. The chain joins TRBV5-6 to TRBJ2-7; D might be TRBD2 (5 bases). CDR3 length: 16 residues. Trimming pared 0 bases from V and 4 bases from J, leaving 17 bases between. Germline values: CDR1 SGHDT, CDR2 YYEEEE. The CDR3 DNA reads as TGTGCCAGCAGCTTGGTATCGCGGGTTAACTTTTACGAGCAGTACTTC. Translated, it gives CASSLVSRVNFYEQYF.

V and J are TRBV5-4 and TRBJ1-2; D is unresolved. V dropped 0 bases and J dropped 6 bases, with 18 bases sitting between them. CDR1 and CDR2 from the germline V gene are SGHNT and YYREEE (reference sequence). This CDR3 comprises 16 residues. This CDR3 reads CASSLVFKPNFDGYTF. The CDR3 nucleotides are TGTGCCAGCAGCTTGGTATTCAAACCCAACTTCGATGGCTACACCTTC.

The chain uses TRBV5-1 and TRBJ1-1; 8 bases align to TRBD1. The CDR3 consists of 21 residues. V shed 3 bases, J shed 0 bases, and the junction held 22 bases outside the gene matches. Germline CDR1 reads SGHRS; CDR2 reads YFSETQ. CDR3 in amino acids: CASSYGTGGRQSLRMNTEAFF. The CDR3 nucleotides read TGCGCCAGCAGCTACGGGACAGGCGGTCGACAATCTCTCAGGATGAACACTGAAGCTTTCTTT. The full variable domain, in which reference TRBV5-1 and TRBJ1-1 provide the parts outside the CDR3, is KAGVTQTPRYLIKTRGQQVTLSCSPISGHRSVSWYQQTPGQGLQFLFEYFSETQRNKGNFPGRFSGRQFSNSRSEMNVSTLELGDSALYLCASSYGTGGRQSLRMNTEAFFGQGTRLTVV.

This chain links TRBV18 with TRBJ2-1; D is ambiguous. CDR1 is KGHSH, CDR2 LQKENI, per germline. V shed 1 base and J shed 3 bases, with 7 bases lying between them. This CDR3 comprises 14 residues. The CDR3 nucleotides are TGTGCCAGCTCACCACTAAAATACTACAATGAGCAGTTCTTC. Translating gives CASSPLKYYNEQFF. Combining the CDR3 with reference TRBV18 and TRBJ2-1 gives the whole variable domain NAGVMQNPRHLVRRRGQEARLRCSPMKGHSHVYWYRQLPEEGLKFMVYLQKENIIDESGMPKERFSAEFPKEGPSILRIQQVVRGDSAAYFCASSPLKYYNEQFFGPGTRLTVL.

This clone was seen more than once but under ten times. The V and J genes are TRBV27 and TRBJ2-3; the D is unclear. There are 18 residues in the CDR3. The ends were cut back, 3 bases at V and 1 base at J, with 20 bases in the middle. Per the germline V gene, CDR1 is MNHEY and CDR2 is SMNVEV (reference sequence). CDR3 region: CASSFVTADCPGTDTQYF. In nucleotides, the CDR3 is TGTGCCAGCAGTTTCGTTACCGCTGACTGCCCTGGCACAGATACGCAGTATTTT.

This sequence joins TRBV28 and TRBJ1-2; TRBD1 agrees at 8 bases. With V trimmed by 5 bases and J by 8 bases, 22 bases remained unmatched. The V gene's germline CDR1 is MDHEN and CDR2 SYDVKM. This CDR3 has 18 residues. The CDR3 nucleotides read TGTGCCAGCAGTCTCCCGTTCCCTTCATCAGGGGGCGTGGAGGGCTACACCTTC. Encoded protein: CASSLPFPSSGGVEGYTF.

The chain is built from TRBV5-6 and TRBJ1-3, with TRBD1 matching 7 bases. The CDR3 is 15 amino acids. The germline gives CDR1 SGHDT, CDR2 YYEEEE. The V gene end was trimmed by 2 bases and the J gene end by 3 bases; junction bases not matched to a gene: 5. The CDR3, as DNA: TGTGCCAGCAGCTTCCAGGGGGTGAATGGAAACACCATATATTTT. Translation: CASSFQGVNGNTIYF.

V gene TRBV7-6 combines with J gene TRBJ1-1; D is ambiguous. The CDR3 totals 13 residues. The germline V gene has CDR1 SGHVS and CDR2 FNYEAQ. Trimming shortened V by 5 bases and J by 2 bases, and 9 bases separated the two germline ends. The CDR3 region has the DNA TGTGCCAGCAGCCGAGGGATCAACACTGAAGCTTTCTTT. This encodes CASSRGINTEAFF. Filled out from reference TRBV7-6 and TRBJ1-1, the complete variable domain reads GAGVSQSPRYKVTKRGQDVALRCDPISGHVSLYWYRQALGQGPEFLTYFNYEAQQDKSGLPNDRFSAERPEGSISTLTIQRTEQRDSAMYRCASSRGINTEAFFGQGTRLTVV.

A single count supports this clone. This chain uses TRBV5-6 with TRBJ1-3; TRBD1 matches 7 bases. Germline V gives CDR1 SGHDT, CDR2 YYEEEE. The CDR3 is made up of 16 amino acids. The junction had 10 bases not matched to a gene; V was cut back by 4 bases and J by 3 bases. In DNA form, the CDR3 reads TGTGCCAGCAGCCACCGGGACAGTACTCATGGAAACACCATATATTTT. Its translation: CASSHRDSTHGNTIYF.

The rearrangement uses TRBV4-2 and TRBJ2-3; 9 positions match TRBD2. The CDR3 is made up of 18 amino acids. Germline assignment: CDR1 LGHNA and CDR2 YNFKEQ. The trim removed 4 bases at V and 1 base at J, leaving 12 bases unmatched. CDR3 loop: CASSLRPSAGGGTDTQYF. CDR3 coding DNA: TGTGCCAGCAGCCTTAGACCCTCAGCGGGGGGTGGCACAGATACGCAGTATTTT.

The chain is built from TRBV27 and TRBJ2-7; D unresolved. Germline lookup yields CDR1 MNHEY and CDR2 SMNVEV (reference sequence). V lost 10 bases and J 6 bases, leaving 16 bases between the germline ends. The CDR3 is 12 residues long. The CDR3: CATSPRGFEQYF. In DNA, the CDR3 is TGTGCCACGTCCCCTCGAGGTTTCGAGCAGTACTTC.

The chain employs TRBV6-4 and TRBJ2-2; 9 positions match TRBD1. The CDR3 runs 16 residues. With 5 bases clipped from V and 4 bases from J, the junction kept 8 bases outside the gene matches. Germline lookup yields CDR1 MRHNA and CDR2 SNTAGT. The CDR3: CASSQPGQGTTGELFF. In nucleotides, the CDR3 is TGTGCCAGCAGTCAACCGGGACAGGGAACCACCGGGGAGCTGTTTTTT.

V and J are TRBV11-2 and TRBJ2-7, with 10 bases fitting TRBD2. Trimming at V came to 6 bases and at J to 5 bases, leaving 7 bases not matched to a gene. This CDR3 has 14 residues. CDR1 SGHAT and CDR2 FQNNGV come from the germline V gene. The CDR3 sequence is CASRELAGRHEQYF. The CDR3 DNA is TGTGCCAGCAGAGAACTAGCGGGGCGCCACGAGCAGTACTTC. Full variable domain (missing parts from reference TRBV11-2 and TRBJ2-7): EAGVAQSPRYKIIEKRQSVAFWCNPISGHATLYWYQQILGQGPKLLIQFQNNGVVDDSQLPKDRFSAERLKGVDSTLKIQPAKLEDSAVYLCASRELAGRHEQYFGPGTRLTVT.

Of note for this clone: One junction end disagrees with the germline gene, perhaps due to a read error. The genes are TRBV7-2 and TRBJ1-6; no reliable D call. The CDR3 is 16 residues long. CDR1 is SGHTA and CDR2 is FQGNSA in the germline V gene. CDR3 DNA: TGTGCCAGCACCTTAGAAGTCAGCTCCTATAATTCACCCCTCCACTTT. Its translation: CASTLEVSSYNSPLHF. The whole variable domain, remainder taken from reference TRBV7-2 and TRBJ1-6, is GAGVSQSPSNKVTEKGKDVELRCDPISGHTALYWYRQSLGQGLEFLIYFQGNSAPDKSGLPSDRFSAERTGGSVSTLTIQRTQQEDSAVYLCASTLEVSSYNSPLHFGNGTRLTVT.

The gene calls are TRBV4-2 and TRBJ1-1; 8 nucleotides agree with TRBD1. The germline V gene encodes CDR1 LGHNA and CDR2 YNFKEQ. The CDR3 loop spans 16 amino acids. V lost 3 bases, J lost 0 bases, and 6 bases stayed unmatched. DNA of the CDR3: TGTGCCAGCAGCCACCTACGGACAGGGTTGAACACTGAAGCTTTCTTT. Amino acids: CASSHLRTGLNTEAFF.

The chain carries TRBV27 and TRBJ1-4; 9 nucleotides align to TRBD1. CDR1 MNHEY and CDR2 SMNVEV come from the germline V gene (reference sequence). Trimming took 5 bases from V and 5 from J; bases not matched to a gene: 9. The CDR3 runs to 16 residues. The CDR3 region is CASSTWDREGNEKLFF. The CDR3 coding sequence is TGTGCCAGCAGTACCTGGGACAGGGAGGGCAATGAAAAACTGTTTTTT.

V is TRBV4-1 and J is TRBJ2-7, with a weak D call TRBD1 (6 bases). Germline V gene sequence: CDR1 MGHRA, CDR2 YSYEKL. The CDR3 totals 16 residues. V was clipped by 3 bases and J by 3 bases, with 18 bases between them. CDR3 amino acids: CASSQTPDRNLYEQYF. DNA of the CDR3: TGCGCCAGCAGCCAGACTCCGGACAGAAACCTCTACGAGCAGTACTTC.

This clone has a single count. The sample carries other DNA sequences with the same CDR3. The V gene is TRBV28, the J gene TRBJ1-6; TRBD1 is a possible D gene (5 bases). V lost 0 bases to trimming and J lost 13 bases, with 10 bases between them. The CDR3 contains 13 residues. Germline V CDR1 and CDR2: MDHEN, SYDVKM. The CDR3 sequence is CASSLWGGSPLHF. CDR3 nucleotide sequence: TGTGCCAGCAGTTTATGGGGGGGATCCCCCCTCCACTTT.

The genes are TRBV5-8 and TRBJ2-7; a possible D gene is TRBD1 (6 bases). Germline V gene lookup returns CDR1 SGHTS and CDR2 YDEGEE. The CDR3 consists of 17 residues. Deletions cut 1 base from V and 2 bases from J, with 19 bases between. The CDR3: CASSLTWGHPRAYEQYF. CDR3 bases: TGTGCCAGCAGCTTGACATGGGGGCATCCAAGGGCCTACGAGCAGTACTTC.

The CDR3 DNA reads TGTGCCAGCAGCCGTAGGGGGGGCAACTATGGCTACACCTTC. This sequence encodes CASSRRGGNYGYTF. The chain has TRBV28 and TRBJ1-2; D may be TRBD1 (6 bases). V shed 6 bases and J shed 2 bases, with 13 bases lying between them. The length of the CDR3 is 14 residues. Germline V CDR1 and CDR2: MDHEN, SYDVKM.

The chain has TRBV15 and TRBJ1-5; tentative D call: TRBD1 (5 bases). Germline CDR1 reads LNHNV; CDR2 reads YYDKDF (reference sequence). The CDR3 has 20 residues. Trimming cost V 2 bases and J 1 base, with 24 bases left between them. The CDR3 DNA follows: TGTGCCACCAGCAGAAACCCCGGGGGGGTTATCGACCAAAGCAATCAGCCCCAGCATTTT. This codes for CATSRNPGGVIDQSNQPQHF. The whole variable domain, remainder taken from reference TRBV15 and TRBJ1-5, is DAMVIQNPRYQVTQFGKPVTLSCSQTLNHNVMYWYQQKSSQAPKLLFHYYDKDFNNEADTPDNFQSRRPNTSFCFLDIRSPGLGDTAMYLCATSRNPGGVIDQSNQPQHFGDGTRLSIL.

This clone was seen a single time. The chain has TRBV5-1 and TRBJ2-7, with D tentatively TRBD1 (6 bases). The CDR3 contains 15 residues. Germline CDR1 and CDR2: SGHRS and YFSETQ. Trimming shortened V by 0 bases and J by 5 bases, and 15 bases separated the two germline ends. CDR3 DNA sequence: TGCGCCAGCAGCTTGGCCGGGACAATTGTGAACGAGCAGTACTTC. Protein product: CASSLAGTIVNEQYF. Full variable domain (missing parts from reference TRBV5-1 and TRBJ2-7): KAGVTQTPRYLIKTRGQQVTLSCSPISGHRSVSWYQQTPGQGLQFLFEYFSETQRNKGNFPGRFSGRQFSNSRSEMNVSTLELGDSALYLCASSLAGTIVNEQYFGPGTRLTVT.

The genes are TRBV2 and TRBJ2-4, with D possibly being TRBD1 (5 bases). The germline CDR1 and CDR2 sequences are SNHLY and FYNNEI. The CDR3 is made up of 16 amino acids. V lost 7 bases to trimming and J lost 0 bases, with 16 bases between them. The CDR3 is CASNQSGILAKNIQYF. The CDR3 DNA follows: TGTGCCAGCAACCAATCAGGGATATTAGCCAAAAACATTCAGTACTTC.

The chain links TRBV21-1 to TRBJ1-2. TRBV21-1 is recorded as a pseudogene. This CDR3 spans 16 amino acids. The CDR3 loop is CASSNWRFGEDYGYTF. CDR3 in DNA: TGTGCCAGCAGCAACTGGCGATTCGGGGAAGACTATGGCTACACCTTC.

V gene TRBV4-3 combines with J gene TRBJ2-7; the match to TRBD1 covers 9 bases. Trimming removed 0 bases from V and 1 base from J; junction bases left unmatched: 7. The CDR3 covers 17 residues. CDR1 LGHNA and CDR2 YSLEER come from the germline V gene. The CDR3 sequence: CASSQEHGDRESYEQYF. The CDR3 DNA follows: TGCGCCAGCAGCCAAGAACATGGGGACAGGGAGTCCTACGAGCAGTACTTC.